This T cell receptor beta chain was captured in a study of T cell responses to AZD1222 COVID-19 vaccine. Study conclusions and caveats: Nearly half of unique spike-specific TCRs reportedly avoided B.1.351 and B.1.1.7 mutated regions.

Assay: immunoSEQ multiplex PCR; the TCRdb copy retains only in-frame clones and omits some. The sample yields 160,000 or so clones, around 93% seen once. Regarding this clone: Its specificity is not known.

CDR3 length equals 16 residues. With 4 bases clipped from V and 0 bases from J, the junction kept 4 bases outside the gene matches. The germline gives CDR1 LGHNT, CDR2 FRNRAP. The origin of this receptor is an adult in good health. The sample here was peripheral blood, taken on day 0 of AZD1222 vaccination. V usage is TRBV12-5 and J usage is TRBJ2-1; the match to TRBD1 covers 9 bases. The CDR3 DNA sequence: TGTGCTAGTGGTTCCTGGGACAGGGCCTCCTACAATGAGCAGTTCTTC. Protein sequence: CASGSWDRASYNEQFF.